The rows below give T cell receptor beta chains drawn from one sample of a study of T-cell reconstitution after alpha-beta-depleted transplantation in children. TCRdb reprocessed the PCR reads via MiXCR and lists one record per CDR3 protein. The table has about half a million distinct CDR3 sequences, around 12% seen once. The input for sequencing was PBMCs from the stem cell graft donor, taken from the stem cell graft. These receptors all come from a human donor who donated a stem cell graft to a child with combined immunodeficiency. Each CDR3 is given with its conserved first and last residue.

TRBJ1-1	TRBV2	CASSKLGTDTEAFF
TRBJ1-1	TRBV29-1	CSVEPLAGTATEAFF
TRBJ2-3	TRBV2	CASTGTRPPRTDTQYF
TRBJ2-7	TRBV12-3/TRBV12-4	CASGLVGYEQYF
TRBJ2-3	TRBV5-1	CASSLELGTGGPDTQYF
TRBJ1-1	TRBV19	CASSKGTRDTEAFF
TRBJ2-7	TRBV24-1	CATSDQRTGPYEQYF
TRBJ2-1	TRBV20-1	CSANDEQFF
TRBJ1-1	TRBV20-1	CSARERGYTEAFF
TRBJ1-4	TRBV12-3/TRBV12-4	CASSLALNEKLFF
TRBJ2-5	TRBV7-7	CASSPQVGGQETQYF
TRBJ2-1	TRBV29-1	CSAATTGQLYNEQFF
TRBJ2-1	TRBV5-1	CASSRTSGRKGPYNEQFF
TRBJ2-1	TRBV24-1	CATSAPSGNEQFF
TRBJ2-2	TRBV5-1	CASYPGRDPTGELFF
TRBJ2-7	TRBV5-1	CASSLNSEYEQYF
TRBJ2-5	TRBV10-3	CAINGAGQETQYF
TRBJ1-4	TRBV12-3/TRBV12-4	CASSQTGQEMRATNEKLFF
TRBJ1-2	TRBV28	CASSLPQEPYGYTF
TRBJ2-7	TRBV4-3	CASSQGSGTGGEQYF
TRBJ2-2	TRBV14	CASSQDRAGGYTGELFF
TRBJ2-3	TRBV10-3	CAIQLETGAMGTQYF
TRBJ2-2	TRBV6-1	CASTGTSGNANTGELFF
TRBJ1-1	TRBV12-3/TRBV12-4	CASRAKTATRTEAFF
TRBJ2-7	TRBV11-2	CASSLVGTYYEQYF
TRBJ2-5	TRBV2	CASSRGLAQRGTQYF
TRBJ2-7	TRBV5-1	CASRAVDDEQYF
TRBJ2-2	TRBV28	CASSLDAGRPNTGELFF
TRBJ1-5	TRBV30	CAWSNGVNQPQHF
TRBJ2-1	TRBV20-1	CSAISGGAFYNEQFF
TRBJ1-2	TRBV7-2	CASSLVGPF
TRBJ1-3	TRBV19	CASIKQAGTGNTIYF
TRBJ2-7	TRBV6-2/TRBV6-3	CASSRTGPAEQYF
TRBJ2-1	TRBV7-2	CASSLAQAAREQFF
TRBJ2-1	TRBV6-2/TRBV6-3	CASRSRTSSTYNEQFF
TRBJ2-5	TRBV7-9	CASSTNGRTSFLETQYF
TRBJ2-1	TRBV7-3	CASSPSSATYNEQFF
TRBJ2-1	TRBV20-1	CSARLGGNEQFF
TRBJ2-3	TRBV5-6	CASSFEEGAGHGSTDTQYF
TRBJ1-3	TRBV10-2	CASSGDSGNTIYF
TRBJ2-5	TRBV4-3	CASSQGTSDGTQYF
TRBJ2-1	TRBV3-1	CASSRARTGIAYNEQFF